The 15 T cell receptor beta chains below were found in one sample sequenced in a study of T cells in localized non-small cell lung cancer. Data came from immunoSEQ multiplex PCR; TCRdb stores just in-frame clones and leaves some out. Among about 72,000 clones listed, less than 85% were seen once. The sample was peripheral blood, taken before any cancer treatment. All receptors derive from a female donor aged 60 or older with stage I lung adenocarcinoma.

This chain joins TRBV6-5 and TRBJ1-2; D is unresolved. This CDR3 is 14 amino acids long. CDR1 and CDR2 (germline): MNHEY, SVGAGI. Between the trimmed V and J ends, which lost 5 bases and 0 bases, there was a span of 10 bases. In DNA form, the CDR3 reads TGTGCCAGCAGTGGGGAACATTCTAACTATGGCTACACCTTC. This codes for CASSGEHSNYGYTF.

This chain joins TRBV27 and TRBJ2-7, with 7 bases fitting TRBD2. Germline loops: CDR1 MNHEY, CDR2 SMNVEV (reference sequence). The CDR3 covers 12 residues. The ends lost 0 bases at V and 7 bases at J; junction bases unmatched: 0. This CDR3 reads CASSLSGGEQYF. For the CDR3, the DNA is TGTGCCAGCAGTTTATCGGGGGGGGAGCAGTACTTC.

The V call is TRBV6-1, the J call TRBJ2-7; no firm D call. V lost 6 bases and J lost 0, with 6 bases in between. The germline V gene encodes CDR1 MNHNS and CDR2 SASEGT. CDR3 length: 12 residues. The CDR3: CASSDDSYEQYF. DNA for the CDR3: TGTGCCAGCAGCGATGACTCCTACGAGCAGTACTTC.

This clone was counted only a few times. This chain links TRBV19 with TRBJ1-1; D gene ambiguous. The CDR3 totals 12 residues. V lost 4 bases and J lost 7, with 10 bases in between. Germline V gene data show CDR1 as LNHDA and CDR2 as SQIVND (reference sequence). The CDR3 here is CASSTRTDEAFF. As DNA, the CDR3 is TGTGCCAGTAGTACCAGGACGGATGAAGCTTTCTTT.

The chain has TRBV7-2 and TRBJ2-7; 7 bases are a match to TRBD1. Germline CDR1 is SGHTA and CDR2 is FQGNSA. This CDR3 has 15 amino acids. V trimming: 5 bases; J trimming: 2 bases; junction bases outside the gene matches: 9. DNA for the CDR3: TGTGCCAGCAGCCCCTCTCCCGGGACAGCCTACGAGCAGTACTTC. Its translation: CASSPSPGTAYEQYF. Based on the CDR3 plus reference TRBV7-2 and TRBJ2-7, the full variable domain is GAGVSQSPSNKVTEKGKDVELRCDPISGHTALYWYRQSLGQGLEFLIYFQGNSAPDKSGLPSDRFSAERTGGSVSTLTIQRTQQEDSAVYLCASSPSPGTAYEQYFGPGTRLTVT.

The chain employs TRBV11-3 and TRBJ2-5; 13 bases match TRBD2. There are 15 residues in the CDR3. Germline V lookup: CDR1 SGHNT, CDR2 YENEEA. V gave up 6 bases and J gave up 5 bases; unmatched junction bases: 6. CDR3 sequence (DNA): TGTGCCAGCAGGCGTGGGACTAGCGGGACGGAGACCCAGTACTTC. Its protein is CASRRGTSGTETQYF.

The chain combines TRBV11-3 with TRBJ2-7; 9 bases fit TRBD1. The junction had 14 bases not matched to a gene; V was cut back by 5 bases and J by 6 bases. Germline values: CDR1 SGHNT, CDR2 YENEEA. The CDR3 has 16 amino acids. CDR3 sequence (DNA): TGTGCCAGCAGCCCAATCAAACCGGGACAGGGTTCCGAGCAGTACTTC. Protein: CASSPIKPGQGSEQYF.

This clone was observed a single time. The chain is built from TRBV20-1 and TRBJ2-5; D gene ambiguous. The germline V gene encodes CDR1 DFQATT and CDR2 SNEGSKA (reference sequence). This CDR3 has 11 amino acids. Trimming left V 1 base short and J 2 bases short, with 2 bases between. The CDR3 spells CSARGQETQYF. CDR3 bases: TGCAGTGCTAGAGGGCAAGAGACCCAGTACTTC.

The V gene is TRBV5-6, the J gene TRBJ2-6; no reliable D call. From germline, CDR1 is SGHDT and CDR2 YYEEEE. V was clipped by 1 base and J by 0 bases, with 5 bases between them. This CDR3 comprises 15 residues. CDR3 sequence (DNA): TGTGCCAGCAGCTTGAGTCCCTCTGGGGCCAACGTCCTGACTTTC. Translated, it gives CASSLSPSGANVLTF.

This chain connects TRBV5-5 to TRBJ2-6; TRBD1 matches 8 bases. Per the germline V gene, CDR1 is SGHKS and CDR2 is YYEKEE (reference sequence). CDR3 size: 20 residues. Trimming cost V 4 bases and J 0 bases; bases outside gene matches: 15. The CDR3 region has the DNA TGTGCCAGCAGCCCACACGGACAGGGAGTCTTCACCTCTGGGGCCAACGTCCTGACTTTC. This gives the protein CASSPHGQGVFTSGANVLTF.

The CDR3 spells CASSTEGGGSYGYTF. The CDR3 DNA sequence: TGTGCCAGCAGTACAGAGGGAGGGGGAAGCTATGGCTACACCTTC. The rearrangement joins TRBV28 to TRBJ1-2; weak D call: TRBD1 (6 bases). V lost 5 bases to trimming and J lost 4 bases, with 17 bases between them. The CDR3 contains 15 residues. The germline gives CDR1 MDHEN, CDR2 SYDVKM.

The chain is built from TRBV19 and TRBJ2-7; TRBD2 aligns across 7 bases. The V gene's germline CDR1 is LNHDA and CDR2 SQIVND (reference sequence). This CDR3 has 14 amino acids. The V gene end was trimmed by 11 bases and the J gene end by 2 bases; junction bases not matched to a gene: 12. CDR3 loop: CAASGDGETYEQYF. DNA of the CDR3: TGTGCCGCGAGCGGGGACGGCGAAACCTACGAGCAGTACTTC.

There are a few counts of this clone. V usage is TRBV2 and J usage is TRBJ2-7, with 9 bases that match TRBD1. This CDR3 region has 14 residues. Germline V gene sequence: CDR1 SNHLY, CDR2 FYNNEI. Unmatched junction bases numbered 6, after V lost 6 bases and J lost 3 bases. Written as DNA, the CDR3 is TGTGCCAGCAGCCCCGGGACAGGGAACTACGAGCAGTACTTC. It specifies CASSPGTGNYEQYF.

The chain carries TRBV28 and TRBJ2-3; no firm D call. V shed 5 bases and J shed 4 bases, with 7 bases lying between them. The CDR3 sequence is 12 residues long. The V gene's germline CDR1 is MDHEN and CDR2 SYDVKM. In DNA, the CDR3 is TGTGCCAGCAGTCCAACGGCAGATACGCAGTATTTT. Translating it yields CASSPTADTQYF.

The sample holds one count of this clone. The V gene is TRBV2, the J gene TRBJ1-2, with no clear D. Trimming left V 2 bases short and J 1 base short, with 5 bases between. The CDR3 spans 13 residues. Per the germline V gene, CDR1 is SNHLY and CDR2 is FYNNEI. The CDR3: CASSEQHNYGYTF. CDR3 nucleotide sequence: TGTGCCAGCAGTGAACAGCATAACTATGGCTACACCTTC.